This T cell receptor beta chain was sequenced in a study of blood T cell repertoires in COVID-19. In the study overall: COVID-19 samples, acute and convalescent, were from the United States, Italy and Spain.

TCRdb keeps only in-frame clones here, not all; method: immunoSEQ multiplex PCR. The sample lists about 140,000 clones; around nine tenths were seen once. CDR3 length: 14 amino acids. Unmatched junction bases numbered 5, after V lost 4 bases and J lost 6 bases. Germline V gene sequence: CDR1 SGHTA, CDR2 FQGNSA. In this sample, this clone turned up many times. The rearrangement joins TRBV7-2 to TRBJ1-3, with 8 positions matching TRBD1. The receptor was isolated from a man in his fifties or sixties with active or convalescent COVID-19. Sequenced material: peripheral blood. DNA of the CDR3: TGTGCCAGCAGCTCCGGACAGGGTGCAAACACCATATATTTT. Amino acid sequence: CASSSGQGANTIYF.